The 11 T cell receptor beta chains reported below all come from one sample, sequenced in a study of shared clonotypes between healthy human individuals. Profiling relied on immunoSEQ multiplex PCR, and the TCRdb table lists in-frame clones only, not all of them. The sample records around 1.5 million clones, nearly 99% being singletons. The sequenced sample consisted of naive CD4+ T cells sorted from blood. As to subset: CD45RA+ positively selected. The origin of the receptors is a man between 25 and 39 years old in good health.

The chain has TRBV28 and TRBJ2-7, with 10 bases identical to TRBD1. Germline V gene sequence: CDR1 MDHEN, CDR2 SYDVKM. There are 15 residues in the CDR3. V trimming: 3 bases; J trimming: 3 bases; junction bases outside the gene matches: 5. As DNA, the CDR3 is TGTGCCAGCAGTTTTGGGGACAGGGGCCACTACGAGCAGTACTTC. Translation: CASSFGDRGHYEQYF.

V and J are TRBV10-2 and TRBJ2-3; D perhaps matches TRBD2 (6 bases). The germline V gene has CDR1 WSHSY and CDR2 SAAADI. Trimming removed 8 bases at V and 5 bases at J, with 8 bases between. The CDR3 is 11 residues long. CDR3 amino acids: CASAGLDTQYF. The CDR3 coding sequence is TGCGCCAGCGCGGGGTTAGATACGCAGTATTTT.

The chain links TRBV28 to TRBJ2-5; weak D call: TRBD2 (6 bases). Germline CDR1 and CDR2: MDHEN and SYDVKM. The CDR3 spans 13 residues. The V end was cut by 2 bases, the J end by 6 bases, with 10 bases between. The CDR3 DNA follows: TGTGCCAGCAGTTTAGGAGGGGCAAAGACCCAGTACTTC. It encodes CASSLGGAKTQYF.

The rearrangement links TRBV19 to TRBJ2-3, with D possibly matching TRBD2 (7 bases). The CDR3 runs 13 residues. Germline CDR1 is LNHDA and CDR2 is SQIVND (reference sequence). The V gene lost 7 bases and the J gene lost 4 bases, with 12 bases spanning the gap. This chain's CDR3 is CASTKGGADTQYF. The CDR3 bases are TGTGCCAGTACCAAGGGGGGGGCAGATACGCAGTATTTT.

The chain links TRBV5-6 to TRBJ2-3, with a possible D match to TRBD2 (6 bases). This CDR3 comprises 17 residues. From germline, CDR1 is SGHDT and CDR2 YYEEEE. Trimming removed 3 bases at V and 5 bases at J, with 22 bases between. The CDR3 coding sequence is TGTGCCAGCAGCTCGTCCTTTGCGGGGATTGGTGGAGATACGCAGTATTTT. Protein: CASSSSFAGIGGDTQYF.

The rearrangement joins TRBV11-2 to TRBJ2-7; D is unclear. Per germline, CDR1 SGHAT and CDR2 FQNNGV. Between the trimmed V and J ends, which lost 3 bases and 3 bases, there was a span of 9 bases. The CDR3 totals 13 residues. In DNA, the CDR3 is TGTGCCAGCAGCTTTGGAGCGTTCTACGAGCAGTACTTC. Protein sequence: CASSFGAFYEQYF.

J is TRBJ2-1 and V is TRBV6-5, with 13 bases aligning to TRBD2. Trimming cost V 6 bases and J 6 bases; bases outside gene matches: 2. The germline CDR1 and CDR2 sequences are MNHEY and SVGAGI. This CDR3 comprises 14 residues. CDR3 nucleotides: TGTGCCAGCAGGGGACTAGCGGGACTCAATGAGCAGTTCTTC. Its protein product is CASRGLAGLNEQFF.

The rearrangement uses TRBV2 and TRBJ2-1; 7 positions agree with TRBD1. Germline V gives CDR1 SNHLY, CDR2 FYNNEI. The J segment lost 4 bases and the V segment lost 10 bases, leaving 7 bases of the junction unmatched. The CDR3 loop spans 13 amino acids. The CDR3 here is CATGTENYNEQFF. CDR3 bases: TGTGCCACCGGGACAGAGAATTACAATGAGCAGTTCTTC.

This clone was detected once. This rearrangement joins TRBV29-1 to TRBJ1-1; tentative D call: TRBD1 (5 bases). The germline CDR1 and CDR2 sequences are SQVTM and ANQGSEA. V lost 4 bases and J lost 3, with 9 bases in between. CDR3 length equals 12 residues. The CDR3 DNA reads TGCAGCGTTGGGGGGTTCGACACTGAAGCTTTCTTT. Protein product: CSVGGFDTEAFF.

J is TRBJ1-5 and V is TRBV5-6, with a possible D match to TRBD1 (5 bases). With 5 bases removed from V and 11 bases from J, the gap between germline ends came to 23 bases. The CDR3 is made up of 15 amino acids. CDR1 is SGHDT, CDR2 YYEEEE, per germline. The chain's CDR3 is CASRPNDSPLLAQHF. DNA of the CDR3: TGTGCCAGCAGACCGAACGACAGCCCTCTTCTGGCCCAGCATTTT.

V and J are TRBV5-6 and TRBJ2-2; tentatively, D is TRBD2 (6 bases). In germline, CDR1 is SGHDT, CDR2 YYEEEE. There are 12 residues in the CDR3. The CDR3 DNA sequence: TGTGCTAGTAGCGGCTTTACCGGGGAGCTGTTTTTT. Residues: CASSGFTGELFF.